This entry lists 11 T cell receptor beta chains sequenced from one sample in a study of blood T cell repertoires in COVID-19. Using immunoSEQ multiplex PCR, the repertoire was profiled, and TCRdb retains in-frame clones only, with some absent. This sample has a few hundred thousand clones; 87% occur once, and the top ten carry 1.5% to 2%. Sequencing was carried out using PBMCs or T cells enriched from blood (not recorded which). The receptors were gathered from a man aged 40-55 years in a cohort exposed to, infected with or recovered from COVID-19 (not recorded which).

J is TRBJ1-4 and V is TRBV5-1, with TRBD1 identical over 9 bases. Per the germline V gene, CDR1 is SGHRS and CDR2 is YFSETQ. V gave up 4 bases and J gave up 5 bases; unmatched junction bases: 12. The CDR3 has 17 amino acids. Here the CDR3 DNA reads TGCGCCAGCAGCCCCCGAACGGCGACAGGGGGGAATGAAAAACTGTTTTTT. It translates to CASSPRTATGGNEKLFF.

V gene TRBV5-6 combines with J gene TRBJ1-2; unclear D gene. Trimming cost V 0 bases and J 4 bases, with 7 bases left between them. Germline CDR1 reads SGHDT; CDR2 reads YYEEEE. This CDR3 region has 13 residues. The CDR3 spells CASSLGATYGYTF. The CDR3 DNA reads TGTGCCAGCAGCTTGGGGGCTACCTATGGCTACACCTTC.

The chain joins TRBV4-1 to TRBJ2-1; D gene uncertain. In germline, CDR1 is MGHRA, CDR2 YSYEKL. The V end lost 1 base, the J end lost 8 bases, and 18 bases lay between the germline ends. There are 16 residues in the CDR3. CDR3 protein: CASSQVPGSTVHEQFF. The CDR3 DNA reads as TGCGCCAGCAGCCAAGTCCCCGGGTCGACGGTCCATGAGCAGTTCTTC.

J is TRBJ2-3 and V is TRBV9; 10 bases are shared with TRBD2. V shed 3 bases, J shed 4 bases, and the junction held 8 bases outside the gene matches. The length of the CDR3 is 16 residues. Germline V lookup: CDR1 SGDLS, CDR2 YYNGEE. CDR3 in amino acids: CASSAGLAPGADTQYF. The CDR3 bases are TGTGCCAGCAGCGCGGGACTAGCGCCGGGGGCAGATACGCAGTATTTT.

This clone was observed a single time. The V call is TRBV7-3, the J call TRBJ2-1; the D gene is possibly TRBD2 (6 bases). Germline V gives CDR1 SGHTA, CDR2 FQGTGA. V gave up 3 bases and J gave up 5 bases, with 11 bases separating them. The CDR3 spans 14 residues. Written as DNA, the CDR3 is TGTGCCAGCAGCTTGGGGATAGCGGACAATGAGCAGTTCTTC. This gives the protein CASSLGIADNEQFF.

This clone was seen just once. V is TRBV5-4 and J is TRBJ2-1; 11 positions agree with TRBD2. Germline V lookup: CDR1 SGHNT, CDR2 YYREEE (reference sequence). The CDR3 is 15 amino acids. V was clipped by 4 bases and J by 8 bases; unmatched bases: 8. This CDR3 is CASSPRTSGFDEQFF. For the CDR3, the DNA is TGTGCCAGCAGCCCCCGGACTAGCGGGTTCGATGAGCAGTTCTTC.

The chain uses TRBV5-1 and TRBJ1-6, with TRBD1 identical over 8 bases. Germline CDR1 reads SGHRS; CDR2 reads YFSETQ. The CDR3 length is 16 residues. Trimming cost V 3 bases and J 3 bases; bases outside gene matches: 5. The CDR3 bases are TGCGCCAGCAGCTCCACAGGGGGTAACTATAATTCACCCCTCCACTTT. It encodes CASSSTGGNYNSPLHF.

CDR3 coding DNA: TGTGCCAGCTCGGGGCCAGGGGGACCCCTCCACTTT. This encodes CASSGPGGPLHF. The chain employs TRBV6-4 and TRBJ1-6; TRBD1 agrees at 7 bases. CDR1 is MRHNA, CDR2 SNTAGT, per germline. The CDR3 is 12 residues long. With 8 bases clipped from V and 12 bases from J, the junction kept 7 bases outside the gene matches.

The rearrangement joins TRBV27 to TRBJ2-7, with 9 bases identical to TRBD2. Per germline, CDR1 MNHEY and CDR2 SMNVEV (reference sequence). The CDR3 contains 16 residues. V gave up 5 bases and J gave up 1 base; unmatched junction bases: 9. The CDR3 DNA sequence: TGTGCCAGCAGTCCCATTAATAGCGGGGGATCCTACGAGCAGTACTTC. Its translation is CASSPINSGGSYEQYF.

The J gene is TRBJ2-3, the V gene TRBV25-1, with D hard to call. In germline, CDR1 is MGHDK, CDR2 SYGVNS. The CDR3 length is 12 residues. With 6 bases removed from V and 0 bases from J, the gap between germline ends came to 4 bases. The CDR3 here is CASSGSTDTQYF. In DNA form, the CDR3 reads TGTGCCAGCAGCGGGAGCACAGATACGCAGTATTTT. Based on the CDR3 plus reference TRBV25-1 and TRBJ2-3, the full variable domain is EADIYQTPRYLVIGTGKKITLECSQTMGHDKMYWYQQDPGMELHLIHYSYGVNSTEKGDLSSESTVSRIRTEHFPLTLESARPSHTSQYLCASSGSTDTQYFGPGTRLTVL.

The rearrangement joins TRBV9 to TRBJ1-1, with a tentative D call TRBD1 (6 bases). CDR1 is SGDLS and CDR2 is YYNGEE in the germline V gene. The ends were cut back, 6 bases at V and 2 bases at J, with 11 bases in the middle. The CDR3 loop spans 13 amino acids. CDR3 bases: TGTGCCAGCAATGGACAGCCTAACACTGAAGCTTTCTTT. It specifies CASNGQPNTEAFF. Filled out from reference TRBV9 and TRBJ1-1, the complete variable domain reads DSGVTQTPKHLITATGQRVTLRCSPRSGDLSVYWYQQSLDQGLQFLIQYYNGEERAKGNILERFSAQQFPDLHSELNLSSLELGDSALYFCASNGQPNTEAFFGQGTRLTVV.